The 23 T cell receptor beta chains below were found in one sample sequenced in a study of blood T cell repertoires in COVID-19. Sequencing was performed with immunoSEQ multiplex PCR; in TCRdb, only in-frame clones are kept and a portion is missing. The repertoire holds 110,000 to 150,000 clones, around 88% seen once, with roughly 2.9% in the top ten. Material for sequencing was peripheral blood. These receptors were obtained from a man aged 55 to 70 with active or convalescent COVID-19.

Here the CDR3 DNA reads TGCGCCAGGGACATCCCGCTGTACACCGGGGAGCTGTTTTTT. Encoded protein: CARDIPLYTGELFF. The chain links TRBV23-1 to TRBJ2-2, with D maybe TRBD1 (5 bases). TRBV23-1 is noted as an ORF with a role that remains uncertain. The CDR3 is 14 amino acids. The V and J ends lost 9 bases and 3 bases respectively, with 14 bases between them.

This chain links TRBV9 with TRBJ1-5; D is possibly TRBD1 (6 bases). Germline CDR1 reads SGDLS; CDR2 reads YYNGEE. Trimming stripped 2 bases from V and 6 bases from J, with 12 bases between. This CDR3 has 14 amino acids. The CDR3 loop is CASSVAGDPQPQHF. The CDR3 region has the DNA TGTGCCAGCAGCGTCGCAGGGGATCCTCAGCCCCAGCATTTT.

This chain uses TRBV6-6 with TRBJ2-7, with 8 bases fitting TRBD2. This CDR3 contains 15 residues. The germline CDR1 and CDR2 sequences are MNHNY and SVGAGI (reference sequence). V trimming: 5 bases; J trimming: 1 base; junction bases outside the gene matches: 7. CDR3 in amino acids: CASSTSGGQSYEQYF. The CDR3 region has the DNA TGTGCCAGCAGTACCAGCGGGGGCCAATCCTACGAGCAGTACTTC.

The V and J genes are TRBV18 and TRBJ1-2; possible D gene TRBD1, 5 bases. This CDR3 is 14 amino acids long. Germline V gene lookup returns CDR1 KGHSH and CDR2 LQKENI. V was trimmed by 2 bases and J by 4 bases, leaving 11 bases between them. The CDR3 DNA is TGTGCCAGCTCACCAGTGGCGGGGACCTATGGCTACACCTTC. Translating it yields CASSPVAGTYGYTF.

DNA for the CDR3: TGCGCCAGCAGCTCTACAGGGGTCAATGAGCAGTTCTTC. Amino acids: CASSSTGVNEQFF. The chain joins TRBV5-1 to TRBJ2-1; TRBD1 aligns across 7 bases. The V gene's germline CDR1 is SGHRS and CDR2 YFSETQ. The CDR3 is 13 amino acids. The ends lost 3 bases at V and 6 bases at J; junction bases unmatched: 3.

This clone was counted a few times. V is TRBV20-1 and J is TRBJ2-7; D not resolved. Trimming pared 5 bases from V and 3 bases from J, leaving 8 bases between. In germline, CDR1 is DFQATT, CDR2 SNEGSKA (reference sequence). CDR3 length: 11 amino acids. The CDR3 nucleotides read TGCAGTGCTCCTCTCGGCTACGAGCAGTACTTC. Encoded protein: CSAPLGYEQYF.

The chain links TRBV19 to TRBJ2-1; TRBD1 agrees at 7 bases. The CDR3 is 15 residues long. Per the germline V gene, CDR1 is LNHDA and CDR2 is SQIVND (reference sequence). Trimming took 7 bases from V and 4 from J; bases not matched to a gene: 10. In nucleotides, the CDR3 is TGTGCCAGTACCCTACAGGGGTTGGGGTACAATGAGCAGTTCTTC. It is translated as CASTLQGLGYNEQFF.

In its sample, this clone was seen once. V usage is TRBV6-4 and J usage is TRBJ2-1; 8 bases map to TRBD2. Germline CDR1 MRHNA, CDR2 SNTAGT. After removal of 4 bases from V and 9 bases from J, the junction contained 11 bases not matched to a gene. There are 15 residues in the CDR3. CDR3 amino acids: CASSVWGTRGGEQFF. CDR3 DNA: TGTGCCAGCAGTGTCTGGGGGACTAGGGGGGGTGAGCAGTTCTTC.

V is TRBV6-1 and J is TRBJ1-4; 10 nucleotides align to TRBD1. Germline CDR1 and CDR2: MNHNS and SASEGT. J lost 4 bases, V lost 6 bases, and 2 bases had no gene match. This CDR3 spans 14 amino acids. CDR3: CASRGQGVNEKLFF. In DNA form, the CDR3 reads TGTGCCAGCAGAGGACAGGGGGTTAATGAAAAACTGTTTTTT.

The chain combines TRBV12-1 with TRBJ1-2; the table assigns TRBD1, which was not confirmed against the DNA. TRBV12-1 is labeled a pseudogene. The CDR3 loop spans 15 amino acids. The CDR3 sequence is CASSQRQPANYGYTF. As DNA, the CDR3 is TGTGCCAGCAGCCAGAGACAGCCAGCTAACTATGGCTACACCTTC.

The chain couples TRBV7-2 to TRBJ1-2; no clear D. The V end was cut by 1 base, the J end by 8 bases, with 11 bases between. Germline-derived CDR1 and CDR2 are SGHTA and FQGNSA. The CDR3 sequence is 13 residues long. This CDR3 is CASSLERSRGYTF. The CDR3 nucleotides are TGTGCCAGCAGCTTAGAGCGGAGCCGCGGCTACACCTTC.

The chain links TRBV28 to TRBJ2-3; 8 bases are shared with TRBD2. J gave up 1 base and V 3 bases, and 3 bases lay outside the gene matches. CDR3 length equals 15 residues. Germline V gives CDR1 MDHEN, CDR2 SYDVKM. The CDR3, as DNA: TGTGCCAGCAGTTTGCGGGGGGCTGGCACAGATACGCAGTATTTT. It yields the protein CASSLRGAGTDTQYF.

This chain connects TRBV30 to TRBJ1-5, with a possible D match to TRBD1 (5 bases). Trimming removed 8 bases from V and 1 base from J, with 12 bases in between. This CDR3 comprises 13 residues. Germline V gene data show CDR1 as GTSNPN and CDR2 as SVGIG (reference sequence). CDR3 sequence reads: CAGASGSNQPQHF. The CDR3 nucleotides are TGTGCCGGGGCGAGCGGAAGCAATCAGCCCCAGCATTTT.

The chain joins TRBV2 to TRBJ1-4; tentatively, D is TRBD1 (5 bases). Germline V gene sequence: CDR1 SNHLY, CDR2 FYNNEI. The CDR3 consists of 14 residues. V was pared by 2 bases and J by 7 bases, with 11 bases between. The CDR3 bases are TGTGCCAGCAGTGAAAGGGGACTGGGTGAAAAACTGTTTTTT. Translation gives CASSERGLGEKLFF.

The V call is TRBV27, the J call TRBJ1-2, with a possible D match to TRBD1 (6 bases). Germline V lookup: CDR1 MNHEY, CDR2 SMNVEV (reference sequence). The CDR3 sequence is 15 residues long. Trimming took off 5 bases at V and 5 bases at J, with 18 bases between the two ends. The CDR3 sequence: CASSLTGWVNYGYTF. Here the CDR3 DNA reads TGTGCCAGCAGTCTTACAGGGTGGGTTAATTATGGCTACACCTTC.

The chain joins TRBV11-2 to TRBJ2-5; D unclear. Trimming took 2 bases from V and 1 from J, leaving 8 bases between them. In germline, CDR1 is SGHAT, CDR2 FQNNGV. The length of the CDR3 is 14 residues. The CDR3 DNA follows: TGTGCCAGCAGCTTACAACGGGTCCAAGAGACCCAGTACTTC. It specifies CASSLQRVQETQYF.

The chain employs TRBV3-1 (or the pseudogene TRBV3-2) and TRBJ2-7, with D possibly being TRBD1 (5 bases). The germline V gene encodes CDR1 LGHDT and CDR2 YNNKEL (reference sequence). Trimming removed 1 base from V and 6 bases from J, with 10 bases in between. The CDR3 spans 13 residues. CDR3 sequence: CASSQVQGSEQYF. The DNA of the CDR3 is TGTGCCAGCAGCCAAGTTCAGGGTTCCGAGCAGTACTTC.

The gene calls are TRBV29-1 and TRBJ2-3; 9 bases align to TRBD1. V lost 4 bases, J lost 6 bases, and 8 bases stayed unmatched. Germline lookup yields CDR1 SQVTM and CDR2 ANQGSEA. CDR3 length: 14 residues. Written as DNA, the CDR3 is TGCAGCGTTGGGTACAGGGGGCTTGCGGATACGCAGTATTTT. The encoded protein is CSVGYRGLADTQYF.

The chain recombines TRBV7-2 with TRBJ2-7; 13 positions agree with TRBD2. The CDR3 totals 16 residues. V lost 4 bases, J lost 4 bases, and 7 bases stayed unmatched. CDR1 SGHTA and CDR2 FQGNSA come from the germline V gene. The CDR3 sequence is CASSSGLAGASYEQYF. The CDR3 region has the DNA TGTGCCAGCAGCTCTGGACTAGCGGGAGCCTCATACGAGCAGTACTTC.

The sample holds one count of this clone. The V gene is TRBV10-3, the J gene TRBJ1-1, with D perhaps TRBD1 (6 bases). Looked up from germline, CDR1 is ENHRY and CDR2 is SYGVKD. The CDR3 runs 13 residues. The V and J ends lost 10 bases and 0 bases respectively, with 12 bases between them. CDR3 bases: TGTGCCACCACCGGGACACTGAACACTGAAGCTTTCTTT. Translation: CATTGTLNTEAFF.

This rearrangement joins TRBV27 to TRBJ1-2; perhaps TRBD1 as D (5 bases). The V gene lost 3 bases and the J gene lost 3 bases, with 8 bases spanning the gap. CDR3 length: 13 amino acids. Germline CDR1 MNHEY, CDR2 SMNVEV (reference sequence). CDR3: CASSFGGYYGYTF. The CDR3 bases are TGTGCCAGCAGTTTCGGGGGTTACTATGGCTACACCTTC.

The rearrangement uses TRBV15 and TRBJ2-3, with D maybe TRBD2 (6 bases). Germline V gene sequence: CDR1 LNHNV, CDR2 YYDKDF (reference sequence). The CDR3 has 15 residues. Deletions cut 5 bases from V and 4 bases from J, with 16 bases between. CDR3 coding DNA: TGTGCCACCAGCTTATCGTTGGAGGGCGCAGATACGCAGTATTTT. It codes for CATSLSLEGADTQYF.

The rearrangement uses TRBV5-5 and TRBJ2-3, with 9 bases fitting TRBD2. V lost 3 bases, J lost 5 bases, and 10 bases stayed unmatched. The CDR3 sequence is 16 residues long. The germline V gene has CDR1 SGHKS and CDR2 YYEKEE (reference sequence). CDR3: CASSSPTSGSGDTQYF. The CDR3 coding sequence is TGTGCCAGCAGCTCGCCGACTAGCGGCTCGGGAGATACGCAGTATTTT.